A selection of T cell receptor beta chains follows, all from one sample in a study of sequential checkpoint blockade in melanoma. This table comes from immunoSEQ multiplex PCR, and its TCRdb copy is limited to in-frame clones, with some not included. The repertoire holds 30,000 to 45,000 clones, more than 70% seen once, with around 12% in the top ten. Sequenced here: CD8+ T cells sorted from blood (inferred from file names), sampled from a patient given nivolumab and ipilimumab in sequence. These receptors originate from a human donor with melanoma. Each CDR3 is given without its conserved first and last residue.

ASSFFRGNPVGEQY,TRBV5-4,TRBJ2-7
ASSQGAGSTEAF,TRBV4-1,TRBJ1-1
ASSFSTSGSGDTQY,TRBV27,TRBJ2-3
ASSLMASSGNYNEQF,TRBV7-3,TRBJ2-1
ASSPRGAGAGELF,TRBV7-6,TRBJ2-2
ASSGGTANYGYT,TRBV9,TRBJ1-2
ASSVPQGSGANVLT,TRBV19,TRBJ2-6
ASIPTSRTPYNEQF,TRBV19,TRBJ2-1
ASSPRQGMNTEAF,TRBV9,TRBJ1-1
AIAAGGPQF,TRBV10-3,TRBJ2-1
ASSIVAGTPTYEQY,TRBV19,TRBJ2-7
ASSLTGANTEAF,TRBV6-5,TRBJ1-1
ASSVYRTGFETQY,TRBV2,TRBJ2-5
ASSQVKISGRAKFNGELF,TRBV4-2,TRBJ2-2
ASSSWDGGTEAF,TRBV5-5,TRBJ1-1
ASSYSRTGTYNEQF,TRBV6-5,TRBJ2-1
ASSPGTSGRTPNTGELF,TRBV14,TRBJ2-2
ASSQQRSTDTQY,TRBV4-1,TRBJ2-3
ASSPGTSGPYEQY,TRBV19,TRBJ2-7
ASSWGTPNTEAF,TRBV27,TRBJ1-1
ASSITSGGNEQF,TRBV19,TRBJ2-1
AWSVPLQGGFAGQETQY,TRBV30,TRBJ2-5
ASSLAGTGELGQPQH,TRBV7-9,TRBJ1-5
ASSTTSGSTDTQY,TRBV7-9,TRBJ2-3
SVELAGGPYEQY,TRBV29-1,TRBJ2-7
ASSVEGGSYNEQF,TRBV9,TRBJ2-1
ASSLGATYGYT,TRBV5-5,TRBJ1-2
ASSLTSNAEQF,TRBV19,TRBJ2-1
ASSQLTGLESYEQY,TRBV27,TRBJ2-7
ATRGQAIYGYT,TRBV2,TRBJ1-2
ASSQVTGVNEQF,TRBV14,TRBJ2-1
SVENGENTEAF,TRBV29-1,TRBJ1-1
ASSAGGGGFEAF,TRBV9,TRBJ1-1
ASSIGQGMKTQY,TRBV19,TRBJ2-5
ASSNSRTANYGYT,TRBV7-9,TRBJ1-2
ASSIGGGPRETQY,TRBV6-5,TRBJ2-5
ASSEVLQAEAKNIQY,TRBV6-1,TRBJ2-4
ATSRDYEQY,TRBV6-6,TRBJ2-7
ASSSEGGLQPGWETQY,TRBV5-6,TRBJ2-5
ASSASSGRTDTQY,TRBV27,TRBJ2-3